These T cell receptor beta chains were read from a single sample in a study of T-cell reconstitution after alpha-beta-depleted transplantation in children. TCRdb called the PCR reads again in MiXCR, with one record for every CDR3 protein. The sample holds 55,000 to 90,000 distinct CDR3 sequences, roughly 4.9% seen once. The sequencing used PBMCs, mostly from graft donor cells, collected 180 days after TCRalphabeta/CD19-depleted stem cell transplant. Receptor source: a boy under two years old who had a stem cell transplant for acute myeloid leukemia, so the T cells may come from the graft donor. Both conserved end residues are part of each CDR3. D genes are given only for firm matches. The size field reads once, few, many, or a class for an expanded clone.

V gene	D gene	J gene	clone size	CDR3 protein	CDR3 DNA
TRBV5-1	NA	TRBJ1-3	many	CASSLRDGAGNTIYF	TGCGCCAGCAGCTTGAGGGACGGCGCTGGAAACACCATATATTTT
TRBV6-5	NA	TRBJ2-4	many	CASKKDLVAKNIQYF	TGTGCCAGCAAGAAGGACCTTGTAGCCAAAAACATTCAGTACTTC
TRBV7-6	NA	TRBJ2-2	many	CASSLWGQGMTGELFF	TGTGCCAGCAGCTTATGGGGGCAGGGGATGACCGGGGAGCTGTTTTTT
TRBV5-1	NA	TRBJ1-4	many	CASSTMTEEKLFF	TGCGCCAGCAGCACAATGACGGAAGAAAAACTGTTTTTT
TRBV12-3/TRBV12-4	NA	TRBJ1-5	many	CASSSPRSNQPQHF	TGTGCCAGCAGTTCCCCAAGATCCAATCAGCCCCAGCATTTT
TRBV5-1	TRBD2	TRBJ2-3	many	CASSSRGGVPDTQYF	TGCGCCAGCAGCTCCCGGGGGGGGGTTCCAGATACGCAGTATTTT
TRBV12-3/TRBV12-4	NA	TRBJ2-3	many	CASPSGQGGDTQYF	TGTGCCAGCCCCTCGGGGCAGGGAGGAGATACGCAGTATTTT
TRBV29-1	NA	TRBJ1-2	many	CSVVSATNYGYTF	TGCAGCGTTGTGTCCGCAACTAACTATGGCTACACCTTC
TRBV28	NA	TRBJ1-1	many	CAISGQGRTEAFF	TGTGCCATTTCAGGGCAGGGAAGAACTGAAGCTTTCTTT
TRBV12-3/TRBV12-4	TRBD1	TRBJ2-5	many	CASHRGETQYF	TGTGCCAGCCACAGGGGAGAGACCCAGTACTTC
TRBV7-9	NA	TRBJ2-7	many	CASSPGPSYEQYF	TGTGCCAGCAGCCCGGGTCCTTCCTACGAGCAGTACTTC
TRBV30	NA	TRBJ1-6	many	CAGKTFYNSPLHF	TGTGCCGGCAAAACCTTCTATAATTCACCCCTCCACTTT
TRBV6-5	TRBD1	TRBJ1-2	many	CASSRQGQGNYGYTF	TGTGCCAGCAGTCGACAGGGACAAGGGAACTATGGCTACACCTTC
TRBV30	TRBD1	TRBJ1-4	many	CAWSVRDRGDEKLFF	TGTGCCTGGAGTGTACGGGACAGGGGAGACGAAAAACTGTTTTTT
TRBV5-1	TRBD1	TRBJ1-4	many	CASSKGTGQEKLFF	TGCGCCAGCAGTAAAGGGACAGGGCAGGAAAAACTGTTTTTT
TRBV9	NA	TRBJ2-5	many	CASSVAGTETQYF	TGTGCCAGCAGCGTAGCGGGAACGGAGACCCAGTACTTC
TRBV28	NA	TRBJ2-3	many	CASSLGTDTQYF	TGTGCCAGCAGTTTGGGGACAGATACGCAGTATTTT
TRBV5-1	TRBD2	TRBJ2-3	many	CASSLGLAGPTDTQYF	TGCGCCAGCAGCCTTGGACTAGCGGGTCCCACAGATACGCAGTATTTT
TRBV28	NA	TRBJ2-2	many	CATSAEGAGTGELFF	TGTGCCACCTCGGCGGAGGGGGCCGGCACCGGGGAGCTGTTTTTT
TRBV18	TRBD2	TRBJ2-7	many	CASSPGLAGVYEQYF	TGTGCCAGCTCACCTGGACTAGCGGGGGTTTACGAGCAGTACTTC
TRBV10-3	NA	TRBJ2-2	many	CAIRGPDWMRAGELFF	TGTGCCATCAGGGGGCCCGATTGGATGCGCGCCGGGGAGCTGTTTTTT